This entry features one TCR beta chain sequence. The sample originates from a study of T-cell reconstitution after alpha-beta-depleted transplantation in children. TCRbeta library construction was performed incorporating unique molecular identifiers. TCRdb ran MiXCR on the PCR reads and lists one entry per CDR3 protein. Of about half a million distinct CDR3 sequences listed, around 12% are singletons. With 5 bases clipped from V and 4 bases from J, the junction kept 1 base outside the gene matches. This CDR3 contains 13 residues. Germline CDR1 MNHEY, CDR2 SMNVEV (reference sequence). The sequences come from PBMCs from the stem cell graft donor, collected from the stem cell graft. This sequence joins TRBV27 and TRBJ2-1; 8 nucleotides line up with TRBD2. The source of this sequence is a human donor who donated a stem cell graft to a child with combined immunodeficiency. CDR3 nucleotide sequence: TGTGCCAGCAGTATAGCGGGGTACAATGAGCAGTTCTTC. Amino acid sequence: CASSIAGYNEQFF.